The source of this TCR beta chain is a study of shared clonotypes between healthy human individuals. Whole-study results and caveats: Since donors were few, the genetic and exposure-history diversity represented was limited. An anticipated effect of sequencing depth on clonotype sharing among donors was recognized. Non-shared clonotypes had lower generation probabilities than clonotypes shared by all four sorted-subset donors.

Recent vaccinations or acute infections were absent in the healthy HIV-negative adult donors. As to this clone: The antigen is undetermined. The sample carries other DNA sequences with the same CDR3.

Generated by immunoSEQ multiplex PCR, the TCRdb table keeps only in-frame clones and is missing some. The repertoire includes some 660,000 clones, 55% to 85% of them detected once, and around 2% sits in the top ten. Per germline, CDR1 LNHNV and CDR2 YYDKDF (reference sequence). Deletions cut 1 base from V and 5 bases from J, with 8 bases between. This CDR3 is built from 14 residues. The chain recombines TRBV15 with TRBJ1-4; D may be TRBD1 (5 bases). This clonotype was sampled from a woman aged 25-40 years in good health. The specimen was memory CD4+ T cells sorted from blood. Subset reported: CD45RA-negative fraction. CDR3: CATSRAGGNEKLFF. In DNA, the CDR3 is TGTGCCACCAGCAGAGCTGGGGGGAATGAAAAACTGTTTTTT.